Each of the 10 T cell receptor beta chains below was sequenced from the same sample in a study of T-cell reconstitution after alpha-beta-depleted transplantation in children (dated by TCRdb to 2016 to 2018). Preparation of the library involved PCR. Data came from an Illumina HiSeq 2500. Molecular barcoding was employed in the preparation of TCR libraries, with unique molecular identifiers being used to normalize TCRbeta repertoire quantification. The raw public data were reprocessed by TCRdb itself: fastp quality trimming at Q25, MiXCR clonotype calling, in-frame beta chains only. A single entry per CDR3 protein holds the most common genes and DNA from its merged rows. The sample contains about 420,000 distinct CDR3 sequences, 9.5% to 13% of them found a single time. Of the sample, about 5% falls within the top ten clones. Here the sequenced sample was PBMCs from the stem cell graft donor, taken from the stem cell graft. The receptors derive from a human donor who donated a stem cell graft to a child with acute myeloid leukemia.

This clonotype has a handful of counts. As DNA, the CDR3 is TGCAGTGCTAAAGTTGGGGGGACCCAGTACTTC. It encodes CSAKVGGTQYF. The chain combines TRBV20-1 with TRBJ2-5; D is possibly TRBD1 or TRBD2 (5 bases each). Germline lookup yields CDR1 DFQATT and CDR2 SNEGSKA (reference sequence). The CDR3 contains 11 residues. V was pared by 4 bases and J by 7 bases, with 10 bases between.

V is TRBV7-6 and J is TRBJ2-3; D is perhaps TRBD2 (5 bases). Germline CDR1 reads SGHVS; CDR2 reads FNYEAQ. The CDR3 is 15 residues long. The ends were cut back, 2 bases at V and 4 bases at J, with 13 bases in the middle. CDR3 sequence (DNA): TGTGCCAGCAGCTTATTTGGAGGAGCCCCAGATACGCAGTATTTT. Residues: CASSLFGGAPDTQYF.

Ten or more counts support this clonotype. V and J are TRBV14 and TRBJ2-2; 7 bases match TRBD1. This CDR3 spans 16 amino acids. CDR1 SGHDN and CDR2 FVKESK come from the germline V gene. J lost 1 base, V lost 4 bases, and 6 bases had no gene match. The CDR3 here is CASSPLGQMNTGELFF. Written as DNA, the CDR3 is TGTGCCAGCAGCCCCTTGGGACAGATGAACACCGGGGAGCTGTTTTTT.

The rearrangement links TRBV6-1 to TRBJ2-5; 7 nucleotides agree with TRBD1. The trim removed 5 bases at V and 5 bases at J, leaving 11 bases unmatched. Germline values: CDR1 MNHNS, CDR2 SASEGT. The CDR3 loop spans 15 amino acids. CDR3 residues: CASSQRQGPRETQYF. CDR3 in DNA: TGTGCCAGCAGTCAAAGACAGGGACCCCGCGAGACCCAGTACTTC.

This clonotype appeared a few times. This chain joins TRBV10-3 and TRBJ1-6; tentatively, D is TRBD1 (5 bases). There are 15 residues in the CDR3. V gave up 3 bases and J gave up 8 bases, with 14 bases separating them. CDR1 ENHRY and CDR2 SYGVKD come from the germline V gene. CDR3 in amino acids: CAISERGSRDSPLHF. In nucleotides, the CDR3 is TGTGCCATCAGTGAACGGGGGTCCAGGGATTCACCCCTCCACTTT.

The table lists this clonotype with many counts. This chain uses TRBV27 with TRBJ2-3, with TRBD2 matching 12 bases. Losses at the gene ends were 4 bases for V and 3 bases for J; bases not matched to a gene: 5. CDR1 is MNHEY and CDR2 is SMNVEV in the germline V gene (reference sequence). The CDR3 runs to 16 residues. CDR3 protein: CASSSEGTSGTDTQYF. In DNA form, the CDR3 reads TGTGCCAGCAGTTCAGAGGGGACTAGCGGGACAGATACGCAGTATTTT.

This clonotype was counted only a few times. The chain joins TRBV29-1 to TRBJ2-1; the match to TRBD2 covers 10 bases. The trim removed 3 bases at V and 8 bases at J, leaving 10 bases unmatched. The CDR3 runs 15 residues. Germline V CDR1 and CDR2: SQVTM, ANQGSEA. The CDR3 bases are TGCAGCGTTGATTCGCTAGCGGGAGTATATGATGAGCAGTTCTTC. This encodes CSVDSLAGVYDEQFF.

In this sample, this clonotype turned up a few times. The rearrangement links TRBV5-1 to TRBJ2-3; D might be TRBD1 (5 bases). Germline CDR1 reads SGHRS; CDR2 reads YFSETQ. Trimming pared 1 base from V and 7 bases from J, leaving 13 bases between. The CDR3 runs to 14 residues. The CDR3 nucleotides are TGCGCCAGCAGCTTGTCCCAGGGATCAAATACGCAGTATTTT. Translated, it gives CASSLSQGSNTQYF.

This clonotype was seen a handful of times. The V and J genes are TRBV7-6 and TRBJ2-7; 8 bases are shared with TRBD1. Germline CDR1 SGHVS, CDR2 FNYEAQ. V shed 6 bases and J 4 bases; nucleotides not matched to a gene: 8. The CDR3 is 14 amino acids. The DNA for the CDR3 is TGTGCCAGCAGTCCCCAGGGGGCACAATACGAGCAGTACTTC. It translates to CASSPQGAQYEQYF.

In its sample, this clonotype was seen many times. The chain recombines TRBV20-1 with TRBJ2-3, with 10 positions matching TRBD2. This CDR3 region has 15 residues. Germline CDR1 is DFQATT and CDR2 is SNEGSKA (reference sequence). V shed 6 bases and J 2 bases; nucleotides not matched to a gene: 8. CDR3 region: CSALRLAGLTDTQYF. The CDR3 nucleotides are TGCAGTGCCCTTAGACTAGCGGGCCTCACAGATACGCAGTATTTT.